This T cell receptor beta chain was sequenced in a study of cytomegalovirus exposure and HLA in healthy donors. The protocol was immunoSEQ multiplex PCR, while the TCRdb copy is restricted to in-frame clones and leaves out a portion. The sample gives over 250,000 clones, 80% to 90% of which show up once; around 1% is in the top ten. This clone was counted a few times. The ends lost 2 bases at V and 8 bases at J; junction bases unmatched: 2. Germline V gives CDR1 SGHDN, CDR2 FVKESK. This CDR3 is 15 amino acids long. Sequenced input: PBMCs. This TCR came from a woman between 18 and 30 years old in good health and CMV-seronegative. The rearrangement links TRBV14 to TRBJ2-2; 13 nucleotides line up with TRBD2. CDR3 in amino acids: CASSQPGLAGGELFF. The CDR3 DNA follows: TGTGCCAGCAGCCAACCGGGACTAGCGGGGGGGGAGCTGTTTTTT.